Following are 2 T cell receptor beta chains from one sample sequenced in a study of T cell responses to AZD1222 COVID-19 vaccine. Method: immunoSEQ multiplex PCR; TCRdb's copy keeps in-frame clones and lacks some. The sample holds 110,000 to 150,000 clones; around 90% are singletons and the top ten take around 2.1%. The sample was peripheral blood, taken 28 days after the second AZD1222 dose. These receptors all stem from an adult who received the AZD1222 COVID-19 vaccine.

The chain couples TRBV5-1 to TRBJ1-4; D is possibly TRBD1 (6 bases). In germline, CDR1 is SGHRS, CDR2 YFSETQ. The length of the CDR3 is 16 residues. Between the trimmed V and J ends, which lost 4 bases and 3 bases, there was a span of 16 bases. The CDR3 nucleotides read TGCGCCAGCAGCCCCCGTGTGGGGGCGGCTAATGAAAAACTGTTTTTT. As protein: CASSPRVGAANEKLFF. The full variable domain, rest sourced from reference TRBV5-1 and TRBJ1-4, is KAGVTQTPRYLIKTRGQQVTLSCSPISGHRSVSWYQQTPGQGLQFLFEYFSETQRNKGNFPGRFSGRQFSNSRSEMNVSTLELGDSALYLCASSPRVGAANEKLFFGSGTQLSVL.

This rearrangement joins TRBV7-6 to TRBJ2-4, with a weak D call TRBD2 (5 bases). Trimming removed 3 bases from V and 8 bases from J, with 14 bases in between. CDR1 SGHVS and CDR2 FNYEAQ come from the germline V gene. This CDR3 is 14 amino acids long. The CDR3 reads CASSFLPVGDIQYF. The CDR3 DNA reads as TGTGCCAGCAGCTTTCTCCCAGTGGGAGACATTCAGTACTTC.